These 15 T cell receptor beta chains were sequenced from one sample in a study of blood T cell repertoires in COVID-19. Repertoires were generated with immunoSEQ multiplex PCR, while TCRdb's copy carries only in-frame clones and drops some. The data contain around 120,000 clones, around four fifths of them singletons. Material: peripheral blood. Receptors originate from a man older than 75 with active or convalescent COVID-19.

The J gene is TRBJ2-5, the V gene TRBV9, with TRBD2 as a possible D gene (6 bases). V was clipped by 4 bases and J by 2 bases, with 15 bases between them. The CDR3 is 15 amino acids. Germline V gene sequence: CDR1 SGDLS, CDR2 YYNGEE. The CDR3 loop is CASSIQVGGQETQYF. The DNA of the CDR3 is TGTGCCAGCAGCATTCAGGTGGGGGGACAAGAGACCCAGTACTTC.

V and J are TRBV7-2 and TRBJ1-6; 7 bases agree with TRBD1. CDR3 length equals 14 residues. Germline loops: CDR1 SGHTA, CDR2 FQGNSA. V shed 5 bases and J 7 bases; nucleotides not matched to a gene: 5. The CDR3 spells CASSERQGNSPLHF. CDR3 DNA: TGTGCCAGCAGCGAACGACAGGGCAATTCACCCCTCCACTTT.

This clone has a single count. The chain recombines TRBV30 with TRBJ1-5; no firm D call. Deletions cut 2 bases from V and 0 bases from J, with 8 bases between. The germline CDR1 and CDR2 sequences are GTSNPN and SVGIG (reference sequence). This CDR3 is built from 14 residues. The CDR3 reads CAWSSGFSNQPQHF. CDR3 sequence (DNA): TGTGCCTGGAGTTCGGGGTTTAGCAATCAGCCCCAGCATTTT.

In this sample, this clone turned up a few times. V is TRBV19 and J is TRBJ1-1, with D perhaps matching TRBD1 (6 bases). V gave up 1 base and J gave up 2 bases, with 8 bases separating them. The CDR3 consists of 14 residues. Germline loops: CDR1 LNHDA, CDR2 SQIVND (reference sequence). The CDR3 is CASSIVGANTEAFF. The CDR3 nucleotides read TGTGCCAGTAGTATAGTGGGGGCTAACACTGAAGCTTTCTTT.

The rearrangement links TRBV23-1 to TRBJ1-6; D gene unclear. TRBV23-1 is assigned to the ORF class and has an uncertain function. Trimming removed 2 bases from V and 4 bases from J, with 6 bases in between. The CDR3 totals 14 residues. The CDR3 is CASSQGHYNSPLHF. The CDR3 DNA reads TGCGCCAGCAGTCAAGGGCATTATAATTCACCCCTCCACTTT.

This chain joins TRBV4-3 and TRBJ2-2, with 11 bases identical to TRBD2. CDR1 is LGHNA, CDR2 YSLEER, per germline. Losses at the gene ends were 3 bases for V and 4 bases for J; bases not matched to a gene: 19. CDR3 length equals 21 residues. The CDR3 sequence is CASSQTRGLAGLTSPTGELFF. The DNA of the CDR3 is TGCGCCAGCAGCCAGACCCGTGGACTAGCGGGCCTTACCTCCCCCACCGGGGAGCTGTTTTTT.

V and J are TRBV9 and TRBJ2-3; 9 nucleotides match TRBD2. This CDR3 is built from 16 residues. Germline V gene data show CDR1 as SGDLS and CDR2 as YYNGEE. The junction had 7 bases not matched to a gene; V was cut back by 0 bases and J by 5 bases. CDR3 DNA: TGTGCCAGCAGCGTAGCGGCTAGCGGGGTTGTAGATACGCAGTATTTT. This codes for CASSVAASGVVDTQYF.

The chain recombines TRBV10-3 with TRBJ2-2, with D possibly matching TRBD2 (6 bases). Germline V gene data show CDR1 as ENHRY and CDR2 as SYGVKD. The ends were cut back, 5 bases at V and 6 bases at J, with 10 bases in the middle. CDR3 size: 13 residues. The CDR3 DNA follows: TGTGCCATCAGTAGAAGGGAGGCCGGGGAGCTGTTTTTT. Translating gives CAISRREAGELFF.

The CDR3 region has the DNA TGTGCCAGCAGCGCCACAGGGTCTATCTACGAGCAGTACTTC. Translating gives CASSATGSIYEQYF. This chain uses TRBV9 with TRBJ2-7; D perhaps matches TRBD1 (6 bases). Trimming took off 3 bases at V and 3 bases at J, with 13 bases between the two ends. This CDR3 is built from 14 residues. The germline gives CDR1 SGDLS, CDR2 YYNGEE.

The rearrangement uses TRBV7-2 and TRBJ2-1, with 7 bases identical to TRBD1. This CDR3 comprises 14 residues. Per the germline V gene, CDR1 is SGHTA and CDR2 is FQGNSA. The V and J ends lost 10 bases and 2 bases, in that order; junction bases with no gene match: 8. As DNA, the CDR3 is TGTGCCATCTCGGACAGGTCAACCTACAATGAGCAGTTCTTC. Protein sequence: CAISDRSTYNEQFF.

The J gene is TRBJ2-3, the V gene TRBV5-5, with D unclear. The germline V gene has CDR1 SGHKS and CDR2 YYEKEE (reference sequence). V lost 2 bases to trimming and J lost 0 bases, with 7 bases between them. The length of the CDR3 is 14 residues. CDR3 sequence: CASSFYQSTDTQYF. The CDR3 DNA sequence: TGTGCCAGCAGCTTTTATCAGAGCACAGATACGCAGTATTTT.

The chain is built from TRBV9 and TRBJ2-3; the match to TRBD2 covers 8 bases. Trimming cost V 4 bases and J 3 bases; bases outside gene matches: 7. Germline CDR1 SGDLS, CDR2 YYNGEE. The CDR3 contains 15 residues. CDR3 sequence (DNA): TGTGCCAGCAGCTTCCGAGCGGGGGCGACAGATACGCAGTATTTT. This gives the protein CASSFRAGATDTQYF.

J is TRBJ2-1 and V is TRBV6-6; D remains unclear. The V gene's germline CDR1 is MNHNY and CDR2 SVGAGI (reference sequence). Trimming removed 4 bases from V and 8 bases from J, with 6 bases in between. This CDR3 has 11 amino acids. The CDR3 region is CASSSLDEQFF. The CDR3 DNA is TGTGCCAGCAGTTCCCTAGATGAGCAGTTCTTC.

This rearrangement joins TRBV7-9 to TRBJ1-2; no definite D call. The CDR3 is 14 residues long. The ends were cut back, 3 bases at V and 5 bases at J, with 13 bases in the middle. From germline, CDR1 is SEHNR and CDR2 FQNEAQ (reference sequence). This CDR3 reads CASSFPSSGYGYTF. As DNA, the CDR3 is TGTGCCAGCAGCTTCCCCTCCTCCGGGTATGGCTACACCTTC.

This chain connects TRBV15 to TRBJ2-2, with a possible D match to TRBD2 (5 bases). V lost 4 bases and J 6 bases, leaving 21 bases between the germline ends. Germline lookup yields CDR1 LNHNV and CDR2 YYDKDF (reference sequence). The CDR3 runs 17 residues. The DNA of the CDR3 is TGTGCCACCAGCAACCGAGGCCCCGACACTAGTGCCGGGGAGCTGTTTTTT. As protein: CATSNRGPDTSAGELFF.